This TCR beta chain was captured by sequencing in a study of vaccination effects on CD4 cells after COVID-19. Data came from immunoSEQ multiplex PCR; TCRdb stores just in-frame clones and leaves some out. Of tens of thousands of clones listed, 78% are singletons. Following 10 days of culture, CD4+ T cells were isolated. As their vaccination, participants received two doses of either BNT162b2 or mRNA-1273. For this clone: The antigen is not known.

Germline CDR1 is MNHEY and CDR2 is SVGAGI. Unmatched junction bases numbered 11, after V lost 6 bases and J lost 4 bases. This CDR3 spans 15 amino acids. The specimen comprised CD4+ T cells from PBMCs cultured without peptide, sampled after COVID-19 vaccination. The origin of this receptor is a human donor who received a COVID-19 vaccine. The rearrangement joins TRBV6-5 to TRBJ1-2; 7 bases are shared with TRBD1. The CDR3 sequence is CASSETGLVIYGYTF. The CDR3 DNA reads as TGTGCCAGCAGCGAGACAGGGTTGGTTATCTATGGCTACACCTTC.